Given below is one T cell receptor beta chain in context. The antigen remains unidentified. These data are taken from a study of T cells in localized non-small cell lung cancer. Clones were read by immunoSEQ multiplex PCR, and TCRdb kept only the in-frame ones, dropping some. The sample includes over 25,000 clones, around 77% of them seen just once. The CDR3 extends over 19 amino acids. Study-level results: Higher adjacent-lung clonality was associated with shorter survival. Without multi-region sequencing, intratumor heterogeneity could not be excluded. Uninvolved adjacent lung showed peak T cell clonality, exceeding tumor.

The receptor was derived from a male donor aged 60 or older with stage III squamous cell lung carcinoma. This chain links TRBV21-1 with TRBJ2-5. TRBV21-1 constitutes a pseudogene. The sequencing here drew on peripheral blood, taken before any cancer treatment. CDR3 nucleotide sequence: TGTGCCAGCAGCAAGATGCCCCTGGGTCGGCCTGGGGACCAAGAGACCCAGTACTTC. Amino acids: CASSKMPLGRPGDQETQYF.